These 10 T cell receptor beta chains came from one sample sequenced in a study of tumor-infiltrating lymphocytes in localized non-small cell lung cancer. Here immunoSEQ multiplex PCR was the method, and the copy in TCRdb shows in-frame clones only, minus some. The table has 20,000 to 25,000 clones, nearly 80% seen once. Sequences were obtained from lung tumor tissue. The receptors originated from a human donor with non-small cell lung cancer.

The V gene is TRBV7-9, the J gene TRBJ1-4, with D hard to call. Germline assignment: CDR1 SEHNR and CDR2 FQNEAQ (reference sequence). V was shortened by 4 bases and J by 6 bases, with 6 bases between the two germline ends. The CDR3 totals 12 residues. CDR3: CASSYRDEKLFF. CDR3 DNA sequence: TGTGCCAGCAGCTACCGGGATGAAAAACTGTTTTTT.

The chain joins TRBV5-4 to TRBJ2-5; D remains ambiguous. Trimming removed 4 bases from V and 3 bases from J, with 13 bases in between. CDR1 is SGHNT and CDR2 is YYREEE in the germline V gene (reference sequence). This CDR3 region has 14 residues. The CDR3 bases are TGTGCCAGCAGCCCGGCCCAAACAGAAGAGACCCAGTACTTC. This sequence encodes CASSPAQTEETQYF.

The chain is built from TRBV10-3 and TRBJ1-5; D gene uncertain. CDR3 length equals 13 residues. Germline V lookup: CDR1 ENHRY, CDR2 SYGVKD. With 2 bases removed from V and 4 bases from J, the gap between germline ends came to 6 bases. The CDR3 loop reads CAISERGNQPQHF. The CDR3 region has the DNA TGTGCCATCAGTGAGCGCGGTAATCAGCCCCAGCATTTT.

This chain connects TRBV27 to TRBJ1-1; D is unresolved. Trimming took 2 bases from V and 0 from J, leaving 7 bases between them. Germline CDR1 and CDR2: MNHEY and SMNVEV (reference sequence). The CDR3 has 14 amino acids. The CDR3 region has the DNA TGTGCCAGCAGTTTAGGAGTGCTGAACACTGAAGCTTTCTTT. It codes for CASSLGVLNTEAFF.

The V call is TRBV19, the J call TRBJ1-3; no clear D gene. Trimming took off 10 bases at V and 0 bases at J, with 13 bases between the two ends. Looked up from germline, CDR1 is LNHDA and CDR2 is SQIVND (reference sequence). This CDR3 spans 14 amino acids. CDR3 nucleotide sequence: TGTGCCACCCTCGAGGCGTACTCTGGAAACACCATATATTTT. It specifies CATLEAYSGNTIYF.

This chain connects TRBV10-3 to TRBJ2-1; 13 bases are shared with TRBD2. Germline values: CDR1 ENHRY, CDR2 SYGVKD. The CDR3 totals 17 residues. V trimming: 5 bases; J trimming: 4 bases; junction bases outside the gene matches: 8. Here the CDR3 DNA reads TGTGCCATCAGTACCTGGACTAGCGGGAGCGGGTACAATGAGCAGTTCTTC. Translation: CAISTWTSGSGYNEQFF.

The chain uses TRBV27 and TRBJ2-3; 15 bases map to TRBD2. V dropped 7 bases and J dropped 2; count of bases not matched to a gene: 13. The V gene's germline CDR1 is MNHEY and CDR2 SMNVEV (reference sequence). The CDR3 is 19 amino acids. The CDR3 sequence: CASILTGTSGRTYTDTQYF. The CDR3 bases are TGTGCCAGCATCCTGACAGGGACTAGCGGGAGGACGTACACAGATACGCAGTATTTT.

This chain joins TRBV7-2 and TRBJ2-7; TRBD2 matches at 11 bases. This CDR3 spans 19 amino acids. J lost 1 base, V lost 4 bases, and 15 bases had no gene match. Germline V lookup: CDR1 SGHTA, CDR2 FQGNSA. CDR3 loop: CASSSTSLAGGWFSYEQYF. In nucleotides, the CDR3 is TGTGCCAGCAGCTCAACCTCGCTAGCGGGAGGCTGGTTTTCCTACGAGCAGTACTTC.

A single count supports this clone. The rearrangement joins TRBV4-3 to TRBJ2-6; maybe TRBD2 (6 bases). Trimming shortened V by 4 bases and J by 0 bases, and 16 bases separated the two germline ends. CDR1 is LGHNA, CDR2 YSLEER, per germline. This CDR3 comprises 18 residues. In DNA form, the CDR3 reads TGCGCCAGCAGCCCCCGCGGGACGCACAGCTCTGGGGCCAACGTCCTGACTTTC. It codes for CASSPRGTHSSGANVLTF.

The chain employs TRBV4-3 and TRBJ1-1; D call uncertain. Germline CDR1 is LGHNA and CDR2 is YSLEER. CDR3 length: 15 residues. Trimming removed 1 base from V and 2 bases from J, with 11 bases in between. The CDR3 DNA is TGCGCCAGCAGCCAAGTACGGGAACTAAACACTGAAGCTTTCTTT. Its translation: CASSQVRELNTEAFF.